This T cell receptor (beta chain) was identified during a study of shared clonotypes between healthy human individuals. Germline lookup yields CDR1 SGHDT and CDR2 YYEEEE. This CDR3 contains 15 residues. V shed 5 bases and J shed 4 bases, with 13 bases lying between them. Measured with immunoSEQ multiplex PCR; TCRdb has only the in-frame clones, and not every one. Seen here are about 1.5 million clones, 98% observed once, and the top ten hold less than 0.55%. This TCR was sampled from a man between 25 and 39 years old in good health. J is TRBJ2-6 and V is TRBV5-6; D remains unclear. Material for sequencing was naive CD4+ T cells sorted from blood. Stated subset: CD45RA+ positively selected. The CDR3: CASSSVSSGANVLTF. The CDR3 DNA is TGTGCCAGCAGTTCGGTATCGTCCGGGGCCAACGTCCTGACTTTC.